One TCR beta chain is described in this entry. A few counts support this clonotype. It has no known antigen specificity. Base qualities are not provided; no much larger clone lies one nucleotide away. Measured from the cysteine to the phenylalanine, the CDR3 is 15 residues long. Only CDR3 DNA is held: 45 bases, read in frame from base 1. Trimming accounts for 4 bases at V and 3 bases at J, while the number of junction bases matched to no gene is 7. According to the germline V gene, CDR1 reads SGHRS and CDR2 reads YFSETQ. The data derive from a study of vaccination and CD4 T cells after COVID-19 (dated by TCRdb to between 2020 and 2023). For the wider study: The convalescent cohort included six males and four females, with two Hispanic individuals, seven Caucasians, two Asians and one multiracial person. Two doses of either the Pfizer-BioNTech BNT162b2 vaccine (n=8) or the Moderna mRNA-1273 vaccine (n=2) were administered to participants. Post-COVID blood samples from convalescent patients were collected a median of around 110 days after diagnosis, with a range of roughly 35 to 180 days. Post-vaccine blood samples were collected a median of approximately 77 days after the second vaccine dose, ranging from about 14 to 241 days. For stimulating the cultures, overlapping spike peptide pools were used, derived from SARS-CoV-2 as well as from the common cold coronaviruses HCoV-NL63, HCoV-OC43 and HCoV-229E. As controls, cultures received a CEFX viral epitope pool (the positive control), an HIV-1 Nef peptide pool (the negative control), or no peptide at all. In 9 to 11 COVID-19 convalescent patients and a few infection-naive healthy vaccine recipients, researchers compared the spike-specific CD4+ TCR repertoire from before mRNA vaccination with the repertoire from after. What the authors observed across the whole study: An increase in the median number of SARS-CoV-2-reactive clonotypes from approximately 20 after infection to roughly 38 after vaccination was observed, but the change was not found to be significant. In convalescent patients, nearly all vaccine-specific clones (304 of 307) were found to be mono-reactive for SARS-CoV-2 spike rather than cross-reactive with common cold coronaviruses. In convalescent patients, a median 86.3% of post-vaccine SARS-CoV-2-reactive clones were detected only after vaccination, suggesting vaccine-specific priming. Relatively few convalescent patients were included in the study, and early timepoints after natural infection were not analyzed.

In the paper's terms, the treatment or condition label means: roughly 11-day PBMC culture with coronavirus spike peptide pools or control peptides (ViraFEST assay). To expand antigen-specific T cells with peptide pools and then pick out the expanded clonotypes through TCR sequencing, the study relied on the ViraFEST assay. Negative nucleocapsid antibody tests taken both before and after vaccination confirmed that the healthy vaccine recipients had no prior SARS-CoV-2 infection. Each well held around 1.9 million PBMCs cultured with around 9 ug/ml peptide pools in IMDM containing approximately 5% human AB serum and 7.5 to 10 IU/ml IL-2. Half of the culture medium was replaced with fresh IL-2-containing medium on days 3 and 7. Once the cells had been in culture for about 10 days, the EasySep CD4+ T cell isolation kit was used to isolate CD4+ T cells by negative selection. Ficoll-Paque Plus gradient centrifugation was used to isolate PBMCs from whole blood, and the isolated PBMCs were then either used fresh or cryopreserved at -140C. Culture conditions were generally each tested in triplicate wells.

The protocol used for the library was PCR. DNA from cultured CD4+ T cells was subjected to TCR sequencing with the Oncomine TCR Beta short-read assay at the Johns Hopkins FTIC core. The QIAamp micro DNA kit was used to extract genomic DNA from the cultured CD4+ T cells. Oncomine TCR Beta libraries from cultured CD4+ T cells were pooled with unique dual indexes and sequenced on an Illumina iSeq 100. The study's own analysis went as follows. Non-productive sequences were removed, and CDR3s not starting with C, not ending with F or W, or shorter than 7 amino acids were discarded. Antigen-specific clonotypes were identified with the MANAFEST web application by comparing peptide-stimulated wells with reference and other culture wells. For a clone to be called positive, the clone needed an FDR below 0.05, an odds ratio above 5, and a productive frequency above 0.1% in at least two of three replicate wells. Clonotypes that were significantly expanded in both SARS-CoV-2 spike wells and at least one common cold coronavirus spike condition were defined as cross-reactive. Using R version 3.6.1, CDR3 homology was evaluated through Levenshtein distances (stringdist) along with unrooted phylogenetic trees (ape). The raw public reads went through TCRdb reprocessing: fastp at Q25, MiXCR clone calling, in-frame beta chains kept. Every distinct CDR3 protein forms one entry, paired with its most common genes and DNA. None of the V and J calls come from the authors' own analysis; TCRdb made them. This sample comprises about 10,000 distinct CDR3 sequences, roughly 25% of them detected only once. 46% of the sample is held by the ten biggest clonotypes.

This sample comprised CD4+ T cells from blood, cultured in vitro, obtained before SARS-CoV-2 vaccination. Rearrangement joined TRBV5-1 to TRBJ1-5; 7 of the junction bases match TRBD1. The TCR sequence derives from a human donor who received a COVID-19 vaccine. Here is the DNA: TGCGCCAGCAGCAATGGGACAGTTTCCAATCAGCCCCAGCATTTT. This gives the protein CASSNGTVSNQPQHF.